One sample yielded the 2 T cell receptor beta chains listed below, sequenced in a study of blood T cells in healthy people across ages. Through a sample-barcoded 5' primer and a J-beta primer mix, a second PCR was run for about 6 to 11 cycles. MiXCR was run by TCRdb on the 5' RACE reads, yielding one entry per CDR3 protein. The sample shows about 780,000 distinct CDR3 sequences, less than 80% of them seen only once. Sequencing was done on a sample of blood. The receptor source for this set is a man aged 25-45 years in good health.

The chain is built from TRBV20-1 and TRBJ2-1; 10 nucleotides agree with TRBD2. Germline CDR1 DFQATT, CDR2 SNEGSKA (reference sequence). J lost 6 bases, V lost 3 bases, and 11 bases had no gene match. CDR3 length: 16 residues. CDR3 sequence reads: CSASGVSGGLSNEQFF. The CDR3 bases are TGCAGTGCTAGTGGGGTTAGCGGGGGGTTGAGCAATGAGCAGTTCTTC.

This clonotype has more than one count but fewer than ten. The J gene is TRBJ1-4, the V gene TRBV18; weak D call: TRBD1 (5 bases). Per the germline V gene, CDR1 is KGHSH and CDR2 is LQKENI. V dropped 1 base and J dropped 8 bases, with 14 bases sitting between them. This CDR3 has 15 amino acids. The DNA for the CDR3 is TGTGCCAGCTCACCACGGGAGCCGGAGGGGGAAAAACTGTTTTTT. Its protein product is CASSPREPEGEKLFF. Full variable domain (remainder filled in from reference TRBV18 and TRBJ1-4): NAGVMQNPRHLVRRRGQEARLRCSPMKGHSHVYWYRQLPEEGLKFMVYLQKENIIDESGMPKERFSAEFPKEGPSILRIQQVVRGDSAAYFCASSPREPEGEKLFFGSGTQLSVL.